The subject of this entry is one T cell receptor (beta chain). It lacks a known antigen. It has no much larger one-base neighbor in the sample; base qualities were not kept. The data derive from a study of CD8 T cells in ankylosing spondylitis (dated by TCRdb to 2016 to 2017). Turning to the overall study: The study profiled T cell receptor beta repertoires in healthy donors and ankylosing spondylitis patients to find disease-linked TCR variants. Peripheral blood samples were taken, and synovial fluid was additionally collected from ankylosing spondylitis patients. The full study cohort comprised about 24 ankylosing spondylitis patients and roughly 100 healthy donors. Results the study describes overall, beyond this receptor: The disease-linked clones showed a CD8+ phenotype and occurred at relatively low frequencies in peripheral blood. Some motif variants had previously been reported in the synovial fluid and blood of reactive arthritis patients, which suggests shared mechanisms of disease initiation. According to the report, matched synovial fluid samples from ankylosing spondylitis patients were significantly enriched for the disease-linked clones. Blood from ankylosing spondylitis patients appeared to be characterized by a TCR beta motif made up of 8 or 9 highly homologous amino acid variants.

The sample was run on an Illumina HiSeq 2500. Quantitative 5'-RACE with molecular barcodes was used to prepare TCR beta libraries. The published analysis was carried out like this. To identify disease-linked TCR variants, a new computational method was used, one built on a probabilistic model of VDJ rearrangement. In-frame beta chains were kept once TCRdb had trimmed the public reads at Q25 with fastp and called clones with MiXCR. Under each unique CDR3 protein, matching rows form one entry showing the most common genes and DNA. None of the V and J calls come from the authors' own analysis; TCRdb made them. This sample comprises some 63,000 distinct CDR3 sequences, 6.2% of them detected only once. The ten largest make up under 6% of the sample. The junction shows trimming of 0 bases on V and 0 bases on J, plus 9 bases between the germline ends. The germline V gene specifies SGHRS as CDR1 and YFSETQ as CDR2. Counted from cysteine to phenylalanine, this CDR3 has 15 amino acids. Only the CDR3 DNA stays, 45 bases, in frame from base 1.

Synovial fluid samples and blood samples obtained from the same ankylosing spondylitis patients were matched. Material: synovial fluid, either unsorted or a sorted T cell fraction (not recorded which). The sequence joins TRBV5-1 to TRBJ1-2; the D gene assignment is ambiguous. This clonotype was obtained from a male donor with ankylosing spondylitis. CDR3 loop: CASSLVFRSNYGYTF. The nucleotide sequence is TGCGCCAGCAGCTTGGTCTTCCGATCTAACTATGGCTACACCTTC.